Following are 5 T cell receptor beta chains from one sample sequenced in a study of shared clonotypes between healthy human individuals. CD45RO-negative CD8 cells positively selected for CCR7 made up the naive population, which excluded terminally differentiated effector memory CD45RA+ cells. Repertoires were generated with immunoSEQ multiplex PCR, while TCRdb's copy carries only in-frame clones and drops some. In the table there are around 550,000 clones, approximately 95% of which are singletons. Material: naive CD8+ T cells sorted from blood. The receptors were gathered from a woman between 25 and 40 years old in good health.

V is TRBV6-5 and J is TRBJ1-5; TRBD1 matches 7 bases. Germline CDR1 and CDR2: MNHEY and SVGAGI. The CDR3 is 15 residues long. V lost 2 bases and J lost 4; bases outside the gene matches: 5. CDR3 region: CASSYESGGNQPQHF. The DNA for the CDR3 is TGTGCCAGCAGTTACGAATCAGGGGGGAATCAGCCCCAGCATTTT.

The rearrangement joins TRBV23-1 to TRBJ2-7; 8 nucleotides align to TRBD1. TRBV23-1 is labeled an ORF, and its function is uncertain. This CDR3 has 18 amino acids. Trimming at V came to 7 bases and at J to 4 bases, leaving 21 bases not matched to a gene. CDR3 bases: TGCGCCAGCATTCCCAGGGACAGGCACCTAAGTAATCTTTACGAGCAGTACTTC. The encoded protein is CASIPRDRHLSNLYEQYF.

CDR3 amino acids: CASSFGGRADTQYF. The CDR3 DNA follows: TGTGCCAGCAGTTTTGGGGGCAGGGCAGATACGCAGTATTTT. The chain combines TRBV27 with TRBJ2-3, with D perhaps matching TRBD1 (6 bases). CDR1 is MNHEY, CDR2 SMNVEV, per germline (reference sequence). V gave up 3 bases and J gave up 4 bases, with 11 bases separating them. The CDR3 is made up of 14 amino acids.

This clone occurred once. V and J are TRBV21-1 and TRBJ1-1; the table's D call TRBD1 went unverified against the DNA. TRBV21-1 is recorded as a pseudogene. The CDR3 is 15 amino acids. The chain's CDR3 is CARLTGAPKNTEAFF. Here the CDR3 DNA reads TGTGCCAGGTTGACAGGGGCCCCTAAGAACACTGAAGCTTTCTTT.

The rearrangement uses TRBV29-1 and TRBJ2-1; 9 positions match TRBD2. Germline lookup yields CDR1 SQVTM and CDR2 ANQGSEA. The trim removed 6 bases at V and 0 bases at J, leaving 3 bases unmatched. The CDR3 spans 14 residues. CDR3 in amino acids: CSVAGGYSYNEQFF. CDR3 sequence (DNA): TGCAGCGTAGCGGGAGGTTACTCCTACAATGAGCAGTTCTTC.